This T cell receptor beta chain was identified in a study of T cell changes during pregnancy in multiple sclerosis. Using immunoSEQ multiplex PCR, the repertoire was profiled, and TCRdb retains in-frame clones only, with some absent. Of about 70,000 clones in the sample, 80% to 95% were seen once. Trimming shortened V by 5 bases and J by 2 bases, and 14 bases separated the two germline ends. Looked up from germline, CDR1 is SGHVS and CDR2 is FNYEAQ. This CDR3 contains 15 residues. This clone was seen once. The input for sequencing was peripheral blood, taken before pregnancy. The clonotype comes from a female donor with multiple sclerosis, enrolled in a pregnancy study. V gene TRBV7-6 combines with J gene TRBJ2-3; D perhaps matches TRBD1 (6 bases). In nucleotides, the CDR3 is TGTGCCAGCAGCCAACAGGGCGCGAACACAGATACGCAGTATTTT. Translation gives CASSQQGANTDTQYF.